This T cell receptor (beta chain) came from a study of blood T cell repertoires in COVID-19. Produced via immunoSEQ multiplex PCR; TCRdb's table is partial and in-frame only. The data hold fewer than 250,000 clones, with approximately 91% observed a single time. This CDR3 contains 12 residues. From germline, CDR1 is MNHEY and CDR2 SVGAGI. V gave up 7 bases and J gave up 10 bases, with 14 bases separating them. Sequences were obtained from peripheral blood. V usage is TRBV6-5 and J usage is TRBJ2-1, with D uncertain. The sequence derives from a man aged 35-49 years with acute or convalescent COVID-19. CDR3 in amino acids: CASTRISREQFF. DNA of the CDR3: TGTGCCAGCACCCGGATCAGCAGGGAGCAGTTCTTC.